This T cell receptor beta chain was captured by sequencing in a study of blood T cell repertoires in COVID-19. Study information: Samples taken during acute and convalescent COVID-19 were collected in the United States, Italy and Spain. T cells, B-cell-depleted T cells, or PBMCs provided the cDNA or gDNA that served as material.

V was pared by 4 bases and J by 5 bases, with 8 bases of the junction left unmatched. From germline, CDR1 is LGHNA and CDR2 YNFKEQ. The CDR3 totals 15 residues. Original processing notes: Estimated nucleated cell counts came from reference gene primer amplification. The protocol was immunoSEQ multiplex PCR, while the TCRdb copy is restricted to in-frame clones and leaves out a portion. Clonal size and the V and J genes are those of that table, whereas D and trimming came from the DNA. The table has roughly 230,000 clones, approximately 80% seen once. The TCR sequence derives from a man aged 35-49 years with acute or convalescent COVID-19. The chain carries TRBV4-2 and TRBJ2-1; 7 nucleotides match TRBD2. Source material: peripheral blood. CDR3 in DNA: TGTGCCAGCAGCCCGGGGCTAGCGGAGAACAATGAGCAGTTCTTC. Translated, it gives CASSPGLAENNEQFF.